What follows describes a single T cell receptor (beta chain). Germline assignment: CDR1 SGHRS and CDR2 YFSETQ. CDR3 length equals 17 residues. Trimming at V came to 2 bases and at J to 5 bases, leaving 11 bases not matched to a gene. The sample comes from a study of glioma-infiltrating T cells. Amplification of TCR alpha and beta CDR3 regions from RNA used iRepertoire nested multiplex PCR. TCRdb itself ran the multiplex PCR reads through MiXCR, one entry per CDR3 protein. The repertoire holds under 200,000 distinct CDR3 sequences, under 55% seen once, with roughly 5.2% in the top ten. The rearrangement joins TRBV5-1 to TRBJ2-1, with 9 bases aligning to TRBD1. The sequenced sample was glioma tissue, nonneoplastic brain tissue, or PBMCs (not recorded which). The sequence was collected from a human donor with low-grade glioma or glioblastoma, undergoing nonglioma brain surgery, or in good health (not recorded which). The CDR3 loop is CASSFELDRGSNNEQFF. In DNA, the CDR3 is TGCGCCAGCAGCTTCGAACTCGACAGGGGGAGTAACAATGAGCAGTTCTTC.